This TCR beta chain came from a study of cytomegalovirus exposure and HLA in healthy donors. Measured with immunoSEQ multiplex PCR; TCRdb has only the in-frame clones, and not every one. The sample lists 150,000 or so clones, less than 90% occurring once. The sequencing input was PBMCs. The origin of this receptor is a woman aged 18-35 years in good health and CMV-seropositive.

The CDR3 protein is CASSYSQGGYGYTF. The CDR3 bases are TGTGCCAGCAGTTACTCGCAGGGTGGGTATGGCTACACCTTC. The gene calls are TRBV6-7 and TRBJ1-2; a possible D gene is TRBD1 (5 bases). TRBV6-7 is noted as an ORF with a role that remains uncertain. This CDR3 comprises 14 residues. V was shortened by 0 bases and J by 5 bases, with 10 bases between the two germline ends.